The present TCR beta chain was sequenced within a study of response to subunit inactivated influenza vaccine. Germline V lookup: CDR1 LGHNA, CDR2 YNFKEQ. V was clipped by 3 bases and J by 0 bases; unmatched bases: 5. This CDR3 has 17 residues. One entry per CDR3 protein, called by TCRdb with MiXCR from the RT-PCR reads. The table records about 480,000 distinct CDR3 sequences, roughly 25% of them present only once. The V gene is TRBV4-2, the J gene TRBJ2-3, with 11 bases fitting TRBD2. Sequenced here: CD4+ T cells sorted from PBMCs, sampled 5 days after vaccination. The receptor was isolated from a man in his fifties or sixties who received an inactivated influenza vaccine. The chain's CDR3 is CASSQKTSGASTDTQYF. CDR3 in DNA: TGTGCCAGCAGCCAGAAGACTAGCGGGGCTAGCACAGATACGCAGTATTTT.